The 24 T cell receptor beta chains below all came from one sample that was sequenced in a study of OX40 agonist ivuxolimab in advanced cancers. TCRdb keeps only in-frame clones here, not all; method: immunoSEQ multiplex PCR. The table records about 58,000 clones, approximately 88% of them present only once. The source was CD4+ or CD8+ T cells sorted from blood, collected in a trial of the OX40 agonist ivuxolimab. The receptors here all came from an adult with an advanced solid tumor such as melanoma, head and neck, liver or kidney cancer.

J is TRBJ2-3 and V is TRBV7-3; TRBD1 matches 8 bases. The germline gives CDR1 SGHTA, CDR2 FQGTGA. The junction had 4 bases not matched to a gene; V was cut back by 5 bases and J by 0 bases. The CDR3 has 15 amino acids. Here the CDR3 DNA reads TGTGCCAGCAGCCTTAGGACAGGGAGCACAGATACGCAGTATTTT. This encodes CASSLRTGSTDTQYF. The full variable domain, with the rest looked up from reference TRBV7-3 and TRBJ2-3, is GAGVSQTPSNKVTEKGKYVELRCDPISGHTALYWYRQSLGQGPEFLIYFQGTGAADDSGLPNDRFFAVRPEGSVSTLKIQRTERGDSAVYLCASSLRTGSTDTQYFGPGTRLTVL.

Comments on this clone: One end of the junction varies from germline; a read error may be responsible. The chain has TRBV2 and TRBJ1-1; D not certain. This CDR3 has 13 amino acids. Germline-derived CDR1 and CDR2 are SNHLY and FYNNEI. The CDR3 DNA reads as TGTGCCAGCAGTGTCGGGGTTAACACTGAAGCTTCCTTT. Its translation is CASSVGVNTEASF.

The chain is built from TRBV7-9 and TRBJ1-1, with D tentatively TRBD1 (5 bases). This CDR3 spans 13 amino acids. In germline, CDR1 is SEHNR, CDR2 FQNEAQ (reference sequence). The germline V and J ends were trimmed by 7 bases and 3 bases, with 12 bases remaining between them. The DNA of the CDR3 is TGTGCCAGCACCTCAGACAGATACACTGAAGCTTTCTTT. Translation gives CASTSDRYTEAFF.

This rearrangement joins TRBV28 to TRBJ1-2; 7 positions agree with TRBD1. With V trimmed by 4 bases and J by 10 bases, 3 bases remained unmatched. Germline assignment: CDR1 MDHEN and CDR2 SYDVKM. CDR3 size: 11 residues. The CDR3 coding sequence is TGTGCCAGCAGTTCGGACAGGTCCTACACCTTC. Translating gives CASSSDRSYTF.

This sequence joins TRBV19 and TRBJ1-5; 9 bases fit TRBD1. This CDR3 has 16 residues. Trimming removed 5 bases from V and 5 bases from J; junction bases left unmatched: 10. Germline V gene lookup returns CDR1 LNHDA and CDR2 SQIVND (reference sequence). CDR3 protein: CASSAGPGQGHQPQHF. CDR3 in DNA: TGTGCCAGTAGTGCAGGACCGGGACAGGGACATCAGCCCCAGCATTTT.

On this clone itself: An end of the junction differs from the germline gene, which may be a read error. The rearrangement uses TRBV2 and TRBJ1-5; D possibly corresponds to TRBD1 (5 bases). The CDR3 runs 14 residues. Looked up from germline, CDR1 is SNHLY and CDR2 is FYNNEI. The CDR3 is CASREAGDNQPQHF. The DNA of the CDR3 is TGTGCCAGCAGAGAAGCGGGGGATAATCAGCCCCAGCATTTT.

This chain uses TRBV5-1 with TRBJ1-2; D perhaps matches TRBD1 (6 bases). The V end lost 2 bases, the J end lost 6 bases, and 17 bases lay between the germline ends. This CDR3 is built from 15 residues. Germline V gene lookup returns CDR1 SGHRS and CDR2 YFSETQ. For the CDR3, the DNA is TGCGCCAGCAGCTTACGACAGGAATCTTTGGATGGCTACACCTTC. Amino acids: CASSLRQESLDGYTF.

The CDR3 DNA reads TGTGCCAGCAGCTTAACCAGGGACAGGGCCAACACCGGGGAGCTGTTTTTT. Protein sequence: CASSLTRDRANTGELFF. The chain links TRBV7-3 to TRBJ2-2; TRBD1 aligns across 9 bases. The J segment lost 2 bases and the V segment lost 0 bases, leaving 4 bases of the junction unmatched. The CDR3 runs to 17 residues. In germline, CDR1 is SGHTA, CDR2 FQGTGA.

The chain is built from TRBV10-1 and TRBJ2-7; 8 bases map to TRBD2. In germline, CDR1 is WNHNN, CDR2 SYGVQD (reference sequence). This CDR3 has 16 amino acids. The V and J ends lost 2 bases and 3 bases, in that order; junction bases with no gene match: 9. The CDR3 protein is CASSERKVAGIYEQYF. The CDR3 nucleotides read TGCGCCAGCAGTGAGCGTAAGGTAGCGGGGATCTACGAGCAGTACTTC.

V gene TRBV10-3 combines with J gene TRBJ2-3; D unresolved. The CDR3 extends over 16 amino acids. The germline CDR1 and CDR2 sequences are ENHRY and SYGVKD. Between the trimmed V and J ends, which lost 1 base and 0 bases, there was a span of 11 bases. The CDR3 loop reads CAISELAITSTDTQYF. DNA of the CDR3: TGTGCCATCAGTGAGTTGGCGATCACTAGCACAGATACGCAGTATTTT.

There are a few counts of this clone. V usage is TRBV9 and J usage is TRBJ1-2; no clear D. The length of the CDR3 is 12 residues. V lost 2 bases and J 10 bases, leaving 12 bases between the germline ends. Germline CDR1 and CDR2: SGDLS and YYNGEE. The chain's CDR3 is CASSVPLGSYTF. CDR3 nucleotides: TGTGCCAGCAGCGTCCCTTTGGGTTCCTACACCTTC.

The V gene is TRBV5-6, the J gene TRBJ2-7, with D perhaps TRBD1 or TRBD2 (5 bases each). Trimming left V 3 bases short and J 4 bases short, with 8 bases between. This CDR3 region has 12 residues. In germline, CDR1 is SGHDT, CDR2 YYEEEE. The CDR3 DNA is TGTGCCAGCAGCTGGGGGATTTACGAGCAGTACTTC. This gives the protein CASSWGIYEQYF.

The chain joins TRBV19 to TRBJ2-6; 8 nucleotides align to TRBD1. The CDR3 sequence is 18 residues long. Unmatched junction bases numbered 7, after V lost 3 bases and J lost 0 bases. Germline assignment: CDR1 LNHDA and CDR2 SQIVND (reference sequence). The CDR3 spells CASSIQGATRSGANVLTF. The CDR3 nucleotides are TGTGCCAGTAGTATCCAGGGGGCAACCCGCTCTGGGGCCAACGTCCTGACTTTC.

This clone showed up just once. This chain uses TRBV4-2 with TRBJ2-1, with unresolved D. The CDR3 runs 15 residues. The V gene lost 1 base and the J gene lost 0 bases, with 7 bases spanning the gap. Germline V lookup: CDR1 LGHNA, CDR2 YNFKEQ. CDR3 sequence: CASSQVGSSYNEQFF. As DNA, the CDR3 is TGTGCCAGCAGCCAAGTCGGTAGCTCCTACAATGAGCAGTTCTTC.

The V call is TRBV10-3, the J call TRBJ2-1; possibly TRBD2 for D (6 bases). This CDR3 region has 15 residues. Trimming pared 8 bases from V and 0 bases from J, leaving 14 bases between. Germline V gives CDR1 ENHRY, CDR2 SYGVKD. The chain's CDR3 is CAIGDLRSSYNEQFF. The CDR3 region has the DNA TGTGCCATCGGGGACTTGCGGAGCTCCTACAATGAGCAGTTCTTC.

This clone came up a few times. The V gene is TRBV7-8, the J gene TRBJ2-7, with no clear D. This CDR3 is built from 14 residues. Trimming removed 0 bases at V and 4 bases at J, with 10 bases between. Germline V gene data show CDR1 as SGHVS and CDR2 as FQNEAQ. The CDR3 loop is CASSLALIGYEQYF. CDR3 bases: TGTGCCAGCAGCTTAGCGTTGATAGGGTACGAGCAGTACTTC.

The table lists this clone with a count of one. The J gene is TRBJ2-1, the V gene TRBV14, with TRBD1 matching 12 bases. Trimming took 8 bases from V and 5 from J; bases not matched to a gene: 1. CDR3 length equals 13 residues. Germline V gene sequence: CDR1 SGHDN, CDR2 FVKESK. The CDR3 DNA reads TGTGCCAGCGGGACAGGGGGCCACAATGAGCAGTTCTTC. As protein: CASGTGGHNEQFF.

The chain joins TRBV19 to TRBJ1-3, with TRBD1 identical over 8 bases. CDR1 is LNHDA, CDR2 SQIVND, per germline (reference sequence). The V segment lost 4 bases and the J segment 2 bases; nucleotides outside the gene matches: 7. The CDR3 extends over 16 amino acids. CDR3 sequence: CASSKDRAVTGNTIYF. The CDR3 DNA is TGTGCCAGTAGTAAGGACAGGGCAGTCACTGGAAACACCATATATTTT.

The chain couples TRBV6-4 to TRBJ1-5, with no clear D. The CDR3 runs to 14 residues. Trimming removed 0 bases at V and 6 bases at J, with 9 bases between. Germline V gene lookup returns CDR1 MRHNA and CDR2 SNTAGT. The DNA for the CDR3 is TGTGCCAGCAGTGACTCGTGGGGTACTCAGCCCCAGCATTTT. Translated: CASSDSWGTQPQHF.

The CDR3 loop is CASRGERGRGNEQFF. CDR3 in DNA: TGTGCCAGCAGGGGGGAACGGGGACGTGGCAATGAGCAGTTCTTC. V gene TRBV27 combines with J gene TRBJ2-1; D may be TRBD1 or TRBD2 (5 bases each). With 6 bases removed from V and 6 bases from J, the gap between germline ends came to 18 bases. Germline CDR1 is MNHEY and CDR2 is SMNVEV (reference sequence). There are 15 residues in the CDR3.

This clone was counted only a few times. The J gene is TRBJ1-5, the V gene TRBV27; TRBD1 matches at 8 bases. CDR3 size: 12 residues. In germline, CDR1 is MNHEY, CDR2 SMNVEV (reference sequence). Germline trimming cut 8 bases from V and 4 bases from J; bases unmatched to any gene: 1. The CDR3 nucleotides are TGTGCCAGCCGGGACAGGAATCAGCCCCAGCATTTT. It codes for CASRDRNQPQHF.

J is TRBJ2-2 and V is TRBV6-6, with D tentatively TRBD2 (5 bases). Between the trimmed V and J ends, which lost 6 bases and 4 bases, there was a span of 18 bases. The germline V gene has CDR1 MNHNY and CDR2 SVGAGI (reference sequence). The CDR3 is made up of 16 amino acids. In DNA, the CDR3 is TGTGCCAGCAGGACTACCCCGGCGGAAGGCACCGGGGAGCTGTTTTTT. Amino acid sequence: CASRTTPAEGTGELFF.

The chain is built from TRBV5-5 and TRBJ2-7, with TRBD2 matching over 8 bases. The ends lost 3 bases at V and 0 bases at J; junction bases unmatched: 5. Germline V lookup: CDR1 SGHKS, CDR2 YYEKEE (reference sequence). This CDR3 has 15 amino acids. The CDR3 loop reads CASSSGGTSSYEQYF. As DNA, the CDR3 is TGTGCCAGCAGCTCGGGGGGGACGAGCTCCTACGAGCAGTACTTC.

The chain is built from TRBV5-1 and TRBJ2-3; D unresolved. V dropped 4 bases and J dropped 6 bases, with 15 bases sitting between them. This CDR3 spans 14 amino acids. Germline V CDR1 and CDR2: SGHRS, YFSETQ. DNA of the CDR3: TGCGCCAGCAGCCTATTAACTATCTCCGATACGCAGTATTTT. This translates into CASSLLTISDTQYF.